This TCR beta chain came from a study of T cells and Merkel cell carcinoma outcomes. General study findings and limits: Reportedly, T-cell repertoire with density predicts Merkel cell carcinoma outcomes.

A note on this clone: The antigen remains undetermined.

Assay used: immunoSEQ multiplex PCR; TCRdb lists only in-frame clones, some missing. Of over a thousand clones in the sample, approximately 90% are singletons; the top ten hold about a tenth. The V segment lost 6 bases and the J segment 8 bases; nucleotides outside the gene matches: 13. Germline V gives CDR1 MNHEY, CDR2 SMNVEV (reference sequence). CDR3 length equals 16 residues. The chain recombines TRBV27 with TRBJ2-1; TRBD1 aligns across 10 bases. The source is a human donor with Merkel cell carcinoma. The specimen sequenced was tumor tissue from Merkel cell carcinoma. CDR3 DNA sequence: TGTGCCAGCAGAGGTCGAAGGGACAGGGGTAGGGATGAGCAGTTCTTC. Amino acid sequence: CASRGRRDRGRDEQFF.